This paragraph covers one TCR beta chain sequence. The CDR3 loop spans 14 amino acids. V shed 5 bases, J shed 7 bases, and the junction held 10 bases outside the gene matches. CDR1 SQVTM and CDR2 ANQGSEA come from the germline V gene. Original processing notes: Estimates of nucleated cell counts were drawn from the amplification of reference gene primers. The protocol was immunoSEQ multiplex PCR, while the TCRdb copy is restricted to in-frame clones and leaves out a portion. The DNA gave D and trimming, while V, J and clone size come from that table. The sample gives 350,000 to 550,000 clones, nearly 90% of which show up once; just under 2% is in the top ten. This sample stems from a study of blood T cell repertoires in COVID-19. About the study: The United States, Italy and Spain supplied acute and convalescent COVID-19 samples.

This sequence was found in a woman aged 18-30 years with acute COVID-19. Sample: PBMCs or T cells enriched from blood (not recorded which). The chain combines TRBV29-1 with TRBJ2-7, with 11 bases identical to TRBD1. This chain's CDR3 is CSVFRGQGASEQYF. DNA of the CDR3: TGCAGCGTTTTTCGAGGACAGGGGGCGTCGGAGCAGTACTTC.